The source of this T cell receptor beta chain is a study of blood T cell repertoires in COVID-19. Study-level information: The United States, Italy and Spain were the sources of the acute and convalescent COVID-19 samples.

Seattle's enrolled individuals joined amid active infection and were then monitored longitudinally. Germline lookup yields CDR1 SGDLS and CDR2 YYNGEE. After removal of 0 bases from V and 5 bases from J, the junction contained 6 bases not matched to a gene. The CDR3 is made up of 15 amino acids. Generated by immunoSEQ multiplex PCR, the TCRdb table keeps only in-frame clones and is missing some. Seen here are some 120,000 clones, roughly 90% observed once, and the top ten hold approximately 5%. The specimen was peripheral blood. The TCR originated in a man in his fifties or sixties with COVID-19, enrolled during active disease. The gene calls are TRBV9 and TRBJ2-7; 9 nucleotides agree with TRBD1. The CDR3 nucleotides are TGTGCCAGCAGCGTAGTAGGACAGGGGAACAACGAGCAGTACTTC. Translated: CASSVVGQGNNEQYF.